This T cell receptor beta chain is drawn from a study of blood T cell repertoires in COVID-19. At the level of the study: The analysed material was cDNA or gDNA that came from T cells, B-cell-depleted T cells, or PBMCs.

Original processing notes: Counts of nucleated cells, estimated from reference gene primer amplification, were obtained. Only in-frame clones appear in the TCRdb table, and some are missing; sequencing was by immunoSEQ multiplex PCR. V, J and clone size were drawn from that table, and D and trimming were deduced from the DNA. The sample shows about 120,000 clones, around four fifths of them seen only once. The CDR3 consists of 13 residues. The germline V gene encodes CDR1 SNHLY and CDR2 FYNNEI. With V trimmed by 5 bases and J by 9 bases, 9 bases remained unmatched. The source is a man younger than 40 with acute or convalescent COVID-19. The specimen was peripheral blood. The chain links TRBV2 to TRBJ1-2; the match to TRBD1 covers 7 bases. The CDR3 bases are TGTGCCAGCAGTTTCAGGGACAGAAGGAGCTACACCTTC. This sequence encodes CASSFRDRRSYTF.